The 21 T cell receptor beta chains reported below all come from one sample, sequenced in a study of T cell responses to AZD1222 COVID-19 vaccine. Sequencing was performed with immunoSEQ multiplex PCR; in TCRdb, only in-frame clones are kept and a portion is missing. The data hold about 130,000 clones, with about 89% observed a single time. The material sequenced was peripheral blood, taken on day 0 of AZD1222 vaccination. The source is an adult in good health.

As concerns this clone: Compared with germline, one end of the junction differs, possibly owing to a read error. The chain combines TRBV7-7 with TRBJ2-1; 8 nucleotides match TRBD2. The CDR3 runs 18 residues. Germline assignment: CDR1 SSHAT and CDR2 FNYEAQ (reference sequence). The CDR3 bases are TGTGCTAGCAGCTTAGCAGTGGCAGGGACTAGCTCCTACAATGAGCAGTTCTTC. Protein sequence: CASSLAVAGTSSYNEQFF.

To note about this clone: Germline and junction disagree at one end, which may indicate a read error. CDR3 in amino acids: CASSPFGRPYNSPLHF. The CDR3 DNA reads as TGTGCCAGCAGTCCCTTCGGCCGACCCTACAATTCACCCCTCCACTTT. The V call is TRBV27, the J call TRBJ1-6, with D hard to call. Germline loops: CDR1 MNHEY, CDR2 SMNVEV (reference sequence). The CDR3 is made up of 16 amino acids.

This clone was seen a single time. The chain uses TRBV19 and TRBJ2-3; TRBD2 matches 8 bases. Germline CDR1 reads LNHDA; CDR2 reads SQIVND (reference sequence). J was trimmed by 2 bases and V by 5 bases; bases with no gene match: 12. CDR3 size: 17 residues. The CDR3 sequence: CASSLRWRGESTDTQYF. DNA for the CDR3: TGTGCCAGTAGTCTTAGGTGGCGGGGGGAATCCACAGATACGCAGTATTTT.

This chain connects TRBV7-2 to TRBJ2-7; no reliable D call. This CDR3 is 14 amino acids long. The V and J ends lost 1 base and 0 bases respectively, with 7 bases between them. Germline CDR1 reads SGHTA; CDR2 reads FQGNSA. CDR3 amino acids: CASSLGRSSYEQYF. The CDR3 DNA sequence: TGTGCCAGCAGCTTAGGTCGGAGCTCCTACGAGCAGTACTTC.

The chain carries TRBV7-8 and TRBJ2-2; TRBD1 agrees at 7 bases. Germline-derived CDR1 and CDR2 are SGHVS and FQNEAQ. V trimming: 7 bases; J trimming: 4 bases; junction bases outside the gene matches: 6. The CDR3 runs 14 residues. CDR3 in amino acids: CASTTRGRTGELFF. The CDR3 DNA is TGTGCCAGCACTACGAGGGGGCGCACCGGGGAGCTGTTTTTT.

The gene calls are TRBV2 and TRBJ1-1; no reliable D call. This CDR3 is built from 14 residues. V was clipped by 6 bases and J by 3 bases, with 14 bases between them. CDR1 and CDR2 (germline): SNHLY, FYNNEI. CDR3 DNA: TGTGCCAGCAGCCTTTCTCGGGGTTACACTGAAGCTTTCTTT. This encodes CASSLSRGYTEAFF.

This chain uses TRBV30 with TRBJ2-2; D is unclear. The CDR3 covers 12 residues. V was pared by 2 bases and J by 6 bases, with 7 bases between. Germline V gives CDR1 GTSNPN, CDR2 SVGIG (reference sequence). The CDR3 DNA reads TGTGCCTGGAGTTGGCACGCCGGGGAGCTGTTTTTT. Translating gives CAWSWHAGELFF.

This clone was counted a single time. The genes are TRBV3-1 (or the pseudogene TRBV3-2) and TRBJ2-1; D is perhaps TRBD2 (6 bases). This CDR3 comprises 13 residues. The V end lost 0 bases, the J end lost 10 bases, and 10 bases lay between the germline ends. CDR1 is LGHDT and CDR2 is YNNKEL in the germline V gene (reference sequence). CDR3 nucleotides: TGTGCCAGCAGCCAAGATTCTGGGAGGGAGCAGTTCTTC. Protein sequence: CASSQDSGREQFF.

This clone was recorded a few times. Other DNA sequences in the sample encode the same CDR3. The CDR3 bases are TGCGCCAGCAGCCGAGACAGGGGGAACACTGAAGCTTTCTTT. Its protein product is CASSRDRGNTEAFF. The rearrangement uses TRBV4-1 and TRBJ1-1; 8 nucleotides match TRBD1. This CDR3 region has 14 residues. V shed 4 bases and J 1 base; nucleotides not matched to a gene: 2. Germline loops: CDR1 MGHRA, CDR2 YSYEKL.

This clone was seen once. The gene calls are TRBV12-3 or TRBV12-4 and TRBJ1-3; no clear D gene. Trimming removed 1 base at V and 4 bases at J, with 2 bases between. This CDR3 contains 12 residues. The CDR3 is CASSLDGNTIYF. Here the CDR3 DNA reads TGTGCCAGCAGTTTAGACGGAAACACCATATATTTT.

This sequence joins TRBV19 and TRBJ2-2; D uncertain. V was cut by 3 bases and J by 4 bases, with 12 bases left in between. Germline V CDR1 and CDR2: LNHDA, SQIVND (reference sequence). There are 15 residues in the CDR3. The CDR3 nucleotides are TGTGCCAGTAGTATCCGGCCGGCCCGCACCGGGGAGCTGTTTTTT. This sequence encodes CASSIRPARTGELFF.

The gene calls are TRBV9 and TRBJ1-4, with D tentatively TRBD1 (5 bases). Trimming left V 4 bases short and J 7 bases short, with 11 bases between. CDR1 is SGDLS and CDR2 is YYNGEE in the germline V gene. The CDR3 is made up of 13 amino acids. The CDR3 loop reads CASSPRDGEKLFF. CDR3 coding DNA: TGTGCCAGCAGCCCGAGGGACGGTGAAAAACTGTTTTTT.

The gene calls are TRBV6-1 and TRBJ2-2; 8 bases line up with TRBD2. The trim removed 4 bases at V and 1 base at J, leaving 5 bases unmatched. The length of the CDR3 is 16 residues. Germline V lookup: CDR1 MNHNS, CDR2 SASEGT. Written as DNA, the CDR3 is TGTGCCAGCAGTGGACCGGGACTAGAGAACACCGGGGAGCTGTTTTTT. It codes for CASSGPGLENTGELFF.

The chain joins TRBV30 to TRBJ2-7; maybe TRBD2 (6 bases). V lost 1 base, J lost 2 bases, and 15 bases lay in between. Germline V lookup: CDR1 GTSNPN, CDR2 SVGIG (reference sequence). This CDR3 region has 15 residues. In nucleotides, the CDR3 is TGTGCCTGGAGTGGGGGCCGGGACTCAACCTACGAGCAGTACTTC. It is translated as CAWSGGRDSTYEQYF.

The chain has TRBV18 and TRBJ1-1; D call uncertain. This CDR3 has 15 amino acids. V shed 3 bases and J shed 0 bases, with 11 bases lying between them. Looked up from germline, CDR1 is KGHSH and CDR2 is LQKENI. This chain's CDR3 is CASSPSVEVNTEAFF. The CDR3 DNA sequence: TGTGCCAGCTCACCCTCGGTAGAAGTGAACACTGAAGCTTTCTTT.

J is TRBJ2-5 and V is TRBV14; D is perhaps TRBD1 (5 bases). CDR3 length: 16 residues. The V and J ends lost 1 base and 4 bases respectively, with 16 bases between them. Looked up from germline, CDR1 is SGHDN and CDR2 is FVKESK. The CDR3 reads CASSQVLQGRRETQYF. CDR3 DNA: TGTGCCAGCAGCCAAGTGCTTCAGGGAAGGAGAGAGACCCAGTACTTC.

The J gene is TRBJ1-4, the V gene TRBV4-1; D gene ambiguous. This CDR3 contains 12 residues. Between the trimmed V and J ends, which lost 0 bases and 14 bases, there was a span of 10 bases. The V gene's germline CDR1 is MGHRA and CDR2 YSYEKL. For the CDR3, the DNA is TGCGCCAGCAGCCAAGATAGAGGGAGGCTGTTTTTT. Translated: CASSQDRGRLFF.

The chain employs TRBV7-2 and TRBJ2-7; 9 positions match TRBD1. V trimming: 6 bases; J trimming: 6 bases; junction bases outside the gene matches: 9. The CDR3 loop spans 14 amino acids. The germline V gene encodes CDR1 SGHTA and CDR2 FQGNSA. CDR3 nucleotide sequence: TGTGCCAGCAGAGGACAGGGGTATGAGGGCGAGCAGTACTTC. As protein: CASRGQGYEGEQYF.

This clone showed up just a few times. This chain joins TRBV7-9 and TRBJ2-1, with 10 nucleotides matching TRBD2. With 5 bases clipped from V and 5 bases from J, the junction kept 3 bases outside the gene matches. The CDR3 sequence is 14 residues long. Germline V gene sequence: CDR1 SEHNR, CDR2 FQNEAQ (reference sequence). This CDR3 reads CASSRGLADNEQFF. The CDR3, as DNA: TGTGCCAGCAGCCGAGGACTAGCGGACAATGAGCAGTTCTTC.

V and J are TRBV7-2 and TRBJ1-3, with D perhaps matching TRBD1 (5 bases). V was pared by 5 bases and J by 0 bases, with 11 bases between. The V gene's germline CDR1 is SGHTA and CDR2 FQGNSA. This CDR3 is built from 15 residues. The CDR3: CASSPRVPSGNTIYF. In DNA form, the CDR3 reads TGTGCCAGCAGCCCCAGGGTTCCCTCTGGAAACACCATATATTTT.

The CDR3 is CASSPVGGDTGELFF. The CDR3 region has the DNA TGTGCCAGCTCACCCGTGGGGGGTGACACCGGGGAGCTGTTTTTT. V usage is TRBV18 and J usage is TRBJ2-2; TRBD2 might be the D (6 bases). V shed 3 bases and J shed 3 bases, with 11 bases lying between them. Germline V gene lookup returns CDR1 KGHSH and CDR2 LQKENI. The CDR3 has 15 residues.